This TCR beta chain was sequenced for a study of blood T cells in healthy people across ages. Whole-study findings and limits: Compared with aged donors, long-lived donors showed fewer expanded clones, suggesting selection.

Next came a second PCR, run for about 6 to 12 cycles, which used a sample-barcoded 5' primer along with a J-beta primer mix. TCRdb ran MiXCR on the 5' RACE reads and lists one entry per CDR3 protein. The data hold approximately 730,000 distinct CDR3 sequences, with approximately 55% observed a single time. Those donating, healthy Caucasian individuals from Russia, were aged roughly 6 to 95. On this clonotype: The antigen is unknown.

J lost 2 bases, V lost 6 bases, and 9 bases had no gene match. CDR1 and CDR2 (germline): WSHSY, SAAADI. The CDR3 covers 16 residues. This receptor was identified in a man older than 75 in good health. Specimen: blood. This rearrangement joins TRBV10-2 to TRBJ2-4; TRBD1 matches 8 bases. CDR3 in amino acids: CASRVNDRGTKNIQYF. The CDR3 DNA reads TGCGCCAGCAGGGTAAACGACAGGGGAACCAAAAACATTCAGTACTTC.